Each of the 12 T cell receptor beta chains below was sequenced from the same sample in a study of shared clonotypes between healthy human individuals. Clones were sequenced by immunoSEQ multiplex PCR, and TCRdb holds only the in-frame ones, with some missing. The sample has 490,000 or so clones; around 79% are singletons. The sequencing input was PBMCs. All receptors come from a woman in her thirties or forties in good health. Some clones in this sample may be carry-over from other donors' samples.

J is TRBJ2-7 and V is TRBV4-1; tentative D call: TRBD1 (7 bases). The germline V gene encodes CDR1 MGHRA and CDR2 YSYEKL. The length of the CDR3 is 15 residues. The V end was cut by 4 bases, the J end by 3 bases, with 16 bases between. The CDR3 here is CASSPGAGQLYEQYF. CDR3 coding DNA: TGCGCCAGCAGCCCAGGGGCGGGACAGCTCTACGAGCAGTACTTC.

Worth noting for this clone: Distinct nucleotide sequences in the sample also encode this CDR3. The chain is built from TRBV11-3 and TRBJ2-1; 8 bases agree with TRBD1. Germline V gene lookup returns CDR1 SGHNT and CDR2 YENEEA. The CDR3 has 16 residues. Trimming took 4 bases from V and 0 from J; bases not matched to a gene: 5. The CDR3 sequence: CASSSRTGSSYNEQFF. Here the CDR3 DNA reads TGTGCCAGCAGCTCCAGGACAGGGAGCTCCTACAATGAGCAGTTCTTC.

V usage is TRBV27 and J usage is TRBJ2-7, with a possible D match to TRBD1 (6 bases). With 2 bases removed from V and 6 bases from J, the gap between germline ends came to 20 bases. Germline CDR1 reads MNHEY; CDR2 reads SMNVEV (reference sequence). The CDR3 runs 16 residues. DNA of the CDR3: TGTGCCAGCAGTTTAGAGTACAGGGACCCCCATTGCGAGCAGTACTTC. Residues: CASSLEYRDPHCEQYF.

This clone is a singleton in its sample. The chain couples TRBV19 to TRBJ1-1; a possible D gene is TRBD1 (5 bases). The CDR3 contains 12 residues. Germline assignment: CDR1 LNHDA and CDR2 SQIVND (reference sequence). Trimming stripped 7 bases from V and 1 base from J, with 7 bases between. In nucleotides, the CDR3 is TGTGCCAGTACTGGACAGAACACTGAAGCTTTCTTT. It yields the protein CASTGQNTEAFF.

This clone appeared a single time. The chain recombines TRBV11-2 with TRBJ1-2; 7 bases fit TRBD1. V shed 5 bases, J shed 5 bases, and the junction held 8 bases outside the gene matches. This CDR3 region has 14 residues. Germline V gene sequence: CDR1 SGHAT, CDR2 FQNNGV. In DNA, the CDR3 is TGTGCCAGCAGCACGGGAGGGGGCGTGTATGGCTACACCTTC. Translated: CASSTGGGVYGYTF.

V is TRBV7-2 and J is TRBJ1-4; D is possibly TRBD1 (5 bases). There are 15 residues in the CDR3. The V gene lost 4 bases and the J gene lost 5 bases, with 14 bases spanning the gap. In germline, CDR1 is SGHTA, CDR2 FQGNSA. CDR3 DNA sequence: TGTGCCAGCAGCTCCCGGATGGGGGGAAATGAAAAACTGTTTTTT. It yields the protein CASSSRMGGNEKLFF. The complete variable domain, with remaining parts taken from reference TRBV7-2 and TRBJ1-4, reads GAGVSQSPSNKVTEKGKDVELRCDPISGHTALYWYRQSLGQGLEFLIYFQGNSAPDKSGLPSDRFSAERTGGSVSTLTIQRTQQEDSAVYLCASSSRMGGNEKLFFGSGTQLSVL.

The CDR3 nucleotides read TGTGCCAGTAGTCTTAGCGGTCCCCGTGGGGAGCAGTTCTTC. Translating it yields CASSLSGPRGEQFF. V usage is TRBV19 and J usage is TRBJ2-1; a possible D gene is TRBD2 (6 bases). The CDR3 totals 14 residues. CDR1 is LNHDA and CDR2 is SQIVND in the germline V gene (reference sequence). V was clipped by 5 bases and J by 10 bases, with 18 bases between them.

This chain links TRBV7-9 with TRBJ2-7; D might be TRBD2 (5 bases). Per germline, CDR1 SEHNR and CDR2 FQNEAQ (reference sequence). This CDR3 is 15 amino acids long. With 4 bases removed from V and 4 bases from J, the gap between germline ends came to 17 bases. CDR3 sequence: CASSWWVGEVYEQYF. The CDR3 bases are TGTGCCAGCAGCTGGTGGGTGGGAGAGGTATACGAGCAGTACTTC.

The CDR3 protein is CSVDGALGAEAFF. CDR3 DNA: TGCAGCGTTGACGGGGCACTTGGCGCTGAAGCTTTCTTT. The rearrangement links TRBV29-1 to TRBJ1-1; weak D call: TRBD1 (5 bases). The germline V and J ends were trimmed by 3 bases and 6 bases, with 14 bases remaining between them. The CDR3 runs 13 residues. Germline CDR1 SQVTM, CDR2 ANQGSEA.

For this clone: The sample holds other DNA sequences that translate to the same CDR3. The chain employs TRBV28 and TRBJ2-7; either TRBD1 or TRBD2 may fit D (5 bases each). This CDR3 has 14 amino acids. Germline lookup yields CDR1 MDHEN and CDR2 SYDVKM. V gave up 5 bases and J gave up 3 bases, with 14 bases separating them. The chain's CDR3 is CASSLGGGSYEQYF. CDR3 nucleotides: TGTGCCAGCAGTCTGGGTGGGGGTAGCTACGAGCAGTACTTC.

This clone was recorded once. This chain links TRBV5-1 with TRBJ2-7; D is unclear. CDR3 length: 16 amino acids. Deletions cut 0 bases from V and 0 bases from J, with 13 bases between. Per the germline V gene, CDR1 is SGHRS and CDR2 is YFSETQ. The CDR3 nucleotides read TGCGCCAGCAGCTTGGCCGGCCAGCCGAGCTCCTACGAGCAGTACTTC. Translating gives CASSLAGQPSSYEQYF. Supplemented by reference TRBV5-1 and TRBJ2-7, the full variable domain reads KAGVTQTPRYLIKTRGQQVTLSCSPISGHRSVSWYQQTPGQGLQFLFEYFSETQRNKGNFPGRFSGRQFSNSRSEMNVSTLELGDSALYLCASSLAGQPSSYEQYFGPGTRLTVT.

The chain employs TRBV4-1 and TRBJ1-2; possibly TRBD1 for D (6 bases). The V end lost 1 base, the J end lost 5 bases, and 20 bases lay between the germline ends. The CDR3 sequence is 17 residues long. CDR1 and CDR2 from the germline V gene are MGHRA and YSYEKL. CDR3 region: CASSQVLRAEQGYGYTF. The CDR3, as DNA: TGCGCCAGCAGCCAAGTTTTAAGAGCAGAGCAGGGGTATGGCTACACCTTC.